This T cell receptor (beta chain) was observed in a study of breast tumors, draining lymph nodes, adjacent tissues. Study findings and constraints: Tumor and nontumor repertoires were significantly more similar in luminal-like than in basal-like breast cancer.

The V end lost 6 bases, the J end lost 6 bases, and 14 bases lay between the germline ends. Germline CDR1 is SNHLY and CDR2 is FYNNEI. This CDR3 is built from 14 residues. The lymph nodes were axillary draining lymph nodes from breast cancer patients. TCRdb re-called the multiplex PCR reads with MiXCR, one entry per CDR3 protein. Among some 170,000 distinct CDR3 sequences listed, about 30% were seen once. This clonotype was recorded at least ten times. Its target is not known. Sequencing was performed on axillary lymph node tissue. The chain couples TRBV2 to TRBJ2-2; D not certain. The clonotype comes from a female donor with breast cancer. Some clones in this sample may be carry-over from other donors' samples. Written as DNA, the CDR3 is TGTGCCAGCAGAGAGACCTCCCTCGCCGGGGAGCTGTTTTTT. Its translation is CASRETSLAGELFF.